This entry describes one TCR beta chain. This record comes from a study of blood T cells in healthy people across ages. The CDR3 contains 15 residues. Germline V gives CDR1 MNHNS, CDR2 SASEGT. The V gene end was trimmed by 2 bases and the J gene end by 2 bases; junction bases not matched to a gene: 4. Primers used in a second PCR of about 7 to 12 cycles were a sample-barcoded 5' primer and a J-beta primer mix. Each CDR3 protein gets one entry after TCRdb re-called the 5' RACE reads with MiXCR. Altogether some 890,000 distinct CDR3 sequences are present, 25% to 35% being singletons, with the ten largest covering 10%. The data were also submitted as part of a second study, on T cells of mothers and their children.

Sequencing input: blood. The chain is built from TRBV6-1 and TRBJ2-3; 7 bases align to TRBD1. The TCR sequence derives from a woman aged 40 to 55 in good health. The CDR3 nucleotides are TGTGCCAGCAGTGAATACAGGGGAAACACAGATACGCAGTATTTT. Amino acid sequence: CASSEYRGNTDTQYF.